A single sample is the source of the 26 T cell receptor beta chains below, sequenced in a study of cytomegalovirus exposure and HLA in healthy donors (dated by TCRdb to the late 2010s). Library prep was done by the immunoSEQ multiplex PCR assay. TCRdb provides this immuneACCESS table in a form limited to in-frame rearrangements. Some clones are lacking; in checked studies, under half of them reflect an unresolved V gene, and why the rest are absent is not known. Counted in this sample were about 240,000 clones; around 85% of them appeared once. The ten most abundant clones make up around 1.2% of the sample. What was sequenced was PBMCs. The receptors were sampled from a young woman in good health and CMV-seropositive.

The chain recombines TRBV6-1 with TRBJ2-1; a weak D match, TRBD1 (6 bases). CDR3 size: 14 residues. Germline CDR1 is MNHNS and CDR2 is SASEGT. V gave up 4 bases and J gave up 3 bases, with 10 bases separating them. The CDR3 spells CASSVTGIYNEQFF. The CDR3 nucleotides are TGTGCCAGCAGTGTCACAGGGATCTACAATGAGCAGTTCTTC.

The chain employs TRBV18 and TRBJ2-5, with TRBD2 matching 9 bases. Losses at the gene ends were 3 bases for V and 2 bases for J; bases not matched to a gene: 1. The germline CDR1 and CDR2 sequences are KGHSH and LQKENI. This CDR3 has 14 residues. This CDR3 is CASSPTSGQETQYF. As DNA, the CDR3 is TGTGCCAGCTCACCGACTAGCGGACAAGAGACCCAGTACTTC.

The chain employs TRBV4-1 and TRBJ1-5; 8 bases align to TRBD1. Germline CDR1 is MGHRA and CDR2 is YSYEKL. The J segment lost 4 bases and the V segment lost 3 bases, leaving 8 bases of the junction unmatched. The CDR3 is made up of 16 amino acids. The CDR3 here is CASSQKWTGRNQPQHF. CDR3 nucleotides: TGCGCCAGCAGCCAGAAGTGGACAGGGCGAAATCAGCCCCAGCATTTT.

The rearrangement uses TRBV5-1 and TRBJ1-5; TRBD1 aligns across 7 bases. The germline V gene has CDR1 SGHRS and CDR2 YFSETQ. V trimming: 0 bases; J trimming: 6 bases; junction bases outside the gene matches: 6. The CDR3 loop spans 15 amino acids. The CDR3 protein is CASSLGTGIPQPQHF. CDR3 nucleotides: TGCGCCAGCAGCTTGGGGACAGGTATCCCTCAGCCCCAGCATTTT.

This chain links TRBV5-6 with TRBJ2-1, with 8 bases aligning to TRBD1. Germline CDR1 and CDR2: SGHDT and YYEEEE. V was clipped by 0 bases and J by 15 bases; unmatched bases: 11. This CDR3 is built from 14 residues. The CDR3 nucleotides are TGTGCCAGCAGCTTGGCACAGGGGGACGGACGGCCGTTCTTC. Translation gives CASSLAQGDGRPFF.

V gene TRBV2 combines with J gene TRBJ1-1; weak D call: TRBD1 (6 bases). The germline CDR1 and CDR2 sequences are SNHLY and FYNNEI. This CDR3 spans 14 amino acids. V was trimmed by 3 bases and J by 3 bases, leaving 11 bases between them. The CDR3 sequence is CASSEVRGYTEAFF. In nucleotides, the CDR3 is TGTGCCAGCAGTGAGGTCAGGGGATACACTGAAGCTTTCTTT. Filled out from reference TRBV2 and TRBJ1-1, the complete variable domain reads EPEVTQTPSHQVTQMGQEVILRCVPISNHLYFYWYRQILGQKVEFLVSFYNNEISEKSEIFDDQFSVERPDGSNFTLKIRSTKLEDSAMYFCASSEVRGYTEAFFGQGTRLTVV.

This clone was detected only once. The chain is built from TRBV7-9 and TRBJ2-1; no clear D gene. CDR1 is SEHNR and CDR2 is FQNEAQ in the germline V gene (reference sequence). The CDR3 has 11 residues. Trimming shortened V by 5 bases and J by 6 bases, and 5 bases separated the two germline ends. CDR3 sequence (DNA): TGTGCCAGCAGCCAGTTCAATGAGCAGTTCTTC. Translating gives CASSQFNEQFF.

Concerning this clone itself: The sample contains more than one DNA sequence encoding this CDR3. CDR3 in amino acids: CASSLSGTVNTEAFF. In DNA, the CDR3 is TGTGCCAGCAGTTTATCGGGGACAGTGAACACTGAAGCTTTCTTT. The chain joins TRBV27 to TRBJ1-1; 7 bases are a match to TRBD1. The junction had 1 base not matched to a gene; V was cut back by 0 bases and J by 0 bases. CDR1 and CDR2 from the germline V gene are MNHEY and SMNVEV (reference sequence). This CDR3 spans 15 amino acids.

The CDR3 spells CASSRGRGGGYTF. The CDR3, as DNA: TGTGCCAGCAGTCGAGGGAGGGGGGGAGGCTACACCTTC. This rearrangement joins TRBV9 to TRBJ1-2, with TRBD1 as a possible D gene (6 bases). Per germline, CDR1 SGDLS and CDR2 YYNGEE. V gave up 5 bases and J gave up 8 bases, with 16 bases separating them. CDR3 length equals 13 residues.

The rearrangement uses TRBV5-1 and TRBJ2-7; 8 nucleotides agree with TRBD1. The CDR3 loop spans 14 amino acids. The ends lost 0 bases at V and 5 bases at J; junction bases unmatched: 4. CDR1 and CDR2 (germline): SGHRS, YFSETQ. The CDR3 reads CASSLGTGFDEQYF. The CDR3 DNA sequence: TGCGCCAGCAGCTTGGGGACAGGGTTCGACGAGCAGTACTTC. Full variable domain (missing parts from reference TRBV5-1 and TRBJ2-7): KAGVTQTPRYLIKTRGQQVTLSCSPISGHRSVSWYQQTPGQGLQFLFEYFSETQRNKGNFPGRFSGRQFSNSRSEMNVSTLELGDSALYLCASSLGTGFDEQYFGPGTRLTVT.

This chain joins TRBV18 and TRBJ1-1, with 7 positions matching TRBD1. V trimming: 6 bases; J trimming: 2 bases; junction bases outside the gene matches: 18. Germline lookup yields CDR1 KGHSH and CDR2 LQKENI. The CDR3 has 18 residues. CDR3 nucleotides: TGTGCCAGCTCGCGGGACGTGGGGGGACAGACAACTAACACTGAAGCTTTCTTT. Its protein product is CASSRDVGGQTTNTEAFF.

The chain links TRBV28 to TRBJ1-1, with TRBD1 identical over 7 bases. CDR3 size: 14 residues. The germline gives CDR1 MDHEN, CDR2 SYDVKM. V dropped 7 bases and J dropped 0; count of bases not matched to a gene: 5. The CDR3 DNA is TGTGCCAGCACCAACAGGGGCATGAACACTGAAGCTTTCTTT. It encodes CASTNRGMNTEAFF.

V is TRBV29-1 and J is TRBJ1-2, with D possibly matching TRBD1 (5 bases). Germline V CDR1 and CDR2: SQVTM, ANQGSEA. Trimming removed 3 bases at V and 4 bases at J, with 9 bases between. The CDR3 length is 12 residues. For the CDR3, the DNA is TGCAGCGTTGACCCAGGGTCCTATGGCTACACCTTC. Translating it yields CSVDPGSYGYTF. The entire variable domain, with the rest obtained from reference TRBV29-1 and TRBJ1-2, is as follows: SAVISQKPSRDICQRGTSLTIQCQVDSQVTMMFWYRQQPGQSLTLIATANQGSEATYESGFVIDKFPISRPNLTFSTLTVSNMSPEDSSIYLCSVDPGSYGYTFGSGTRLTVV.

This chain uses TRBV30 with TRBJ2-5, with D possibly matching TRBD2 (6 bases). The CDR3 is 13 amino acids. Trimming cost V 2 bases and J 5 bases, with 12 bases left between them. Germline V gives CDR1 GTSNPN, CDR2 SVGIG (reference sequence). The DNA for the CDR3 is TGTGCCTGGAGTAGGACTAACGGGGAGACCCAGTACTTC. Translating gives CAWSRTNGETQYF. Full variable domain (remainder filled in from reference TRBV30 and TRBJ2-5): SQTIHQWPATLVQPVGSPLSLECTVEGTSNPNLYWYRQAAGRGLQLLFYSVGIGQISSEVPQNLSASRPQDRQFILSSKKLLLSDSGFYLCAWSRTNGETQYFGPGTRLLVL.

The rearrangement links TRBV2 to TRBJ1-3, with a possible D match to TRBD1 (6 bases). CDR1 SNHLY and CDR2 FYNNEI come from the germline V gene. The CDR3 has 16 amino acids. Trimming cost V 5 bases and J 2 bases, with 16 bases left between them. Here the CDR3 reads CASSFFRGATGNTIYF. The CDR3 nucleotides read TGTGCCAGCAGTTTTTTCCGGGGGGCAACTGGAAACACCATATATTTT.

This clone was recorded only once. The chain recombines TRBV7-9 with TRBJ1-1, with 10 bases fitting TRBD1. J was trimmed by 7 bases and V by 4 bases; bases with no gene match: 12. In germline, CDR1 is SEHNR, CDR2 FQNEAQ (reference sequence). CDR3 length: 16 residues. The CDR3 sequence is CASSSAGQGLYVEAFF. For the CDR3, the DNA is TGTGCCAGCAGCTCCGCGGGACAGGGGCTTTATGTTGAAGCTTTCTTT.

This clone was recorded only once. The chain combines TRBV10-2 with TRBJ1-2; perhaps TRBD1 as D (5 bases). The CDR3 is 15 residues long. Trimming took 5 bases from V and 6 from J, leaving 19 bases between them. Germline V gene lookup returns CDR1 WSHSY and CDR2 SAAADI. CDR3 sequence (DNA): TGCGCCAGCAGTCTTGTAGGGTTATCGGGGGATGGCTACACCTTC. This encodes CASSLVGLSGDGYTF.

The chain is built from TRBV19 and TRBJ2-2; TRBD1 aligns across 8 bases. Trimming removed 6 bases from V and 2 bases from J; junction bases left unmatched: 2. This CDR3 comprises 14 residues. CDR1 is LNHDA, CDR2 SQIVND, per germline (reference sequence). This CDR3 is CASSDRGNTGELFF. CDR3 coding DNA: TGTGCCAGTAGCGACAGGGGTAACACCGGGGAGCTGTTTTTT.

The rearrangement links TRBV6-4 to TRBJ2-1; maybe TRBD2 (5 bases). V was cut by 0 bases and J by 1 base, with 10 bases left in between. The CDR3 extends over 16 amino acids. Per germline, CDR1 MRHNA and CDR2 SNTAGT. CDR3 amino acids: CASSDSPSGSYNEQFF. The CDR3 coding sequence is TGTGCCAGCAGTGACTCCCCCTCGGGATCCTACAATGAGCAGTTCTTC.

The chain links TRBV29-1 to TRBJ2-1; 9 bases match TRBD2. From germline, CDR1 is SQVTM and CDR2 ANQGSEA. The CDR3 is made up of 14 amino acids. V was clipped by 0 bases and J by 6 bases; unmatched bases: 3. The CDR3 bases are TGCAGCGTTGAAGATCAGACTAGCGGCAATGAGCAGTTCTTC. This translates into CSVEDQTSGNEQFF.

The chain carries TRBV11-3 and TRBJ1-1; a possible D gene is TRBD1 (6 bases). This CDR3 is 15 amino acids long. Trimming left V 5 bases short and J 4 bases short, with 17 bases between. Germline loops: CDR1 SGHNT, CDR2 YENEEA. The CDR3 loop is CASSVGGVEVTEAFF. CDR3 bases: TGTGCCAGCAGCGTAGGGGGGGTTGAGGTCACTGAAGCTTTCTTT.

The chain couples TRBV29-1 to TRBJ2-2; 11 bases line up with TRBD2. The CDR3 sequence is 15 residues long. The V gene end was trimmed by 8 bases and the J gene end by 2 bases; junction bases not matched to a gene: 7. In germline, CDR1 is SQVTM, CDR2 ANQGSEA. The CDR3: CSSYGTSGNTGELFF. CDR3 sequence (DNA): TGCAGCTCTTACGGGACTAGCGGTAACACCGGGGAGCTGTTTTTT.

The J gene is TRBJ1-4, the V gene TRBV6-5; D is possibly TRBD1 (6 bases). Germline assignment: CDR1 MNHEY and CDR2 SVGAGI. There are 15 residues in the CDR3. V dropped 4 bases and J dropped 8 bases, with 17 bases sitting between them. The CDR3, as DNA: TGTGCCAGCAGTTTATATACAGGGATAGAGGAAAAACTGTTTTTT. Translation: CASSLYTGIEEKLFF.

This rearrangement joins TRBV5-1 to TRBJ1-2; D gene unclear. The CDR3 has 17 amino acids. Germline CDR1 SGHRS, CDR2 YFSETQ. Deletions cut 0 bases from V and 0 bases from J, with 15 bases between. CDR3 protein: CASSLVVGGSANYGYTF. For the CDR3, the DNA is TGCGCCAGCAGCTTGGTAGTTGGAGGATCTGCTAACTATGGCTACACCTTC.

The V and J genes are TRBV6-5 and TRBJ1-1; perhaps TRBD1 as D (5 bases). Per germline, CDR1 MNHEY and CDR2 SVGAGI. V lost 2 bases, J lost 2 bases, and 9 bases lay in between. The length of the CDR3 is 14 residues. CDR3: CASSYDRGNTEAFF. The CDR3 DNA is TGTGCCAGCAGTTACGATAGGGGAAACACTGAAGCTTTCTTT.

The chain employs TRBV27 and TRBJ1-4; 10 bases match TRBD1. Looked up from germline, CDR1 is MNHEY and CDR2 is SMNVEV (reference sequence). The CDR3 contains 16 residues. J lost 8 bases, V lost 5 bases, and 11 bases had no gene match. The DNA for the CDR3 is TGTGCCAGCAGTCGGACAGGGGGGCTTAGGTACGAAAAACTGTTTTTT. Protein: CASSRTGGLRYEKLFF.